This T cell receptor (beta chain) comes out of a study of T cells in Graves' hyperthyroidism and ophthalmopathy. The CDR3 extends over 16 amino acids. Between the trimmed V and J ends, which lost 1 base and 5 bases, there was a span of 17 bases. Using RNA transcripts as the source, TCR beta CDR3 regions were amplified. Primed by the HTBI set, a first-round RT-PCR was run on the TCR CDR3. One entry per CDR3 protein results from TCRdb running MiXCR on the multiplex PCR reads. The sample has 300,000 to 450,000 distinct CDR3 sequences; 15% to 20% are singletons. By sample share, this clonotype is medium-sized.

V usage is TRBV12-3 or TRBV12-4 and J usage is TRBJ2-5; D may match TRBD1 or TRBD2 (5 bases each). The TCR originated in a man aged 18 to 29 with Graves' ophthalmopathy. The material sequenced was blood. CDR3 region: CASSLGGSEGSETQYF. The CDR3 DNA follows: TGTGCCAGCAGTTTAGGAGGGTCCGAGGGGTCGGAGACCCAGTACTTC.